The 18 T cell receptor beta chains listed next were all sequenced from one sample in a study of monozygotic twins with inflammatory bowel disease. For each CDR3 protein, TCRdb gives one entry from its re-call of the 5' RACE reads, without DNA. The sample includes about 150,000 distinct CDR3 sequences. Sequencing was performed on blood. The receptors shown here come from a human donor with ulcerative colitis or Crohn's disease, or a healthy co-twin of an affected twin (not recorded which).

The chain links TRBV7-2 to TRBJ1-3; absent DNA, TCRdb's TRBD1 call cannot be checked. Germline V CDR1 and CDR2: SGHTA, FQGNSA. The CDR3 contains 15 residues. The CDR3 loop reads CASSRTGGIRNTIYF.

The chain combines TRBV19 with TRBJ2-1; lacking DNA, the TRBD2 call made by TCRdb goes unchecked. CDR3 length: 20 amino acids. The germline V gene encodes CDR1 LNHDA and CDR2 SQIVND (reference sequence). CDR3 protein: CASRNTGLAGVTSSYNEQFF.

The rearrangement uses TRBV5-1 and TRBJ2-2; the TCRdb call, TRBD1, lacks DNA for checking. The CDR3 covers 16 residues. The germline CDR1 and CDR2 sequences are SGHRS and YFSETQ. CDR3 amino acids: CASSHRQGRGTGELFF.

This chain joins TRBV29-1 and TRBJ2-1; TCRdb's D call of TRBD1 is untestable without DNA. This CDR3 region has 15 residues. CDR1 and CDR2 from the germline V gene are SQVTM and ANQGSEA. This CDR3 reads CSVQKKPREVGEQFF.

This chain's CDR3 is CASTPLGQGINEQFF. The chain uses TRBV27 and TRBJ2-1; TCRdb indicates TRBD1, and absent DNA this call remains unverified. The CDR3 is made up of 15 amino acids. Germline CDR1 reads MNHEY; CDR2 reads SMNVEV (reference sequence).

The CDR3 loop reads CASSLWGFNQPQHF. The rearrangement joins TRBV12-3 or TRBV12-4 to TRBJ1-5; there is no DNA to check the TCRdb D call of TRBD1. This CDR3 contains 14 residues.

The J gene is TRBJ1-3, the V gene TRBV9; TCRdb's D call of TRBD1 is untestable without DNA. CDR3 length: 15 residues. The V gene's germline CDR1 is SGDLS and CDR2 YYNGEE. The CDR3 is CASSANEGTGNTIYF.

This sequence joins TRBV24-1 and TRBJ2-1; TCRdb lists TRBD1, though no DNA is available to test this call. The CDR3 totals 16 residues. From germline, CDR1 is KGHDR and CDR2 SFDVKD. The CDR3 region is CATSDRGEGPYNEQFF.

J is TRBJ2-1 and V is TRBV29-1; TCRdb proposes TRBD2, but this gene call is untestable without DNA. CDR1 is SQVTM, CDR2 ANQGSEA, per germline. The CDR3 totals 14 residues. CDR3 in amino acids: CSVESRAGVPLQFF.

The chain is built from TRBV20-1 and TRBJ1-2; TCRdb calls TRBD1, which cannot be checked without DNA. The CDR3 totals 14 residues. Germline CDR1 is DFQATT and CDR2 is SNEGSKA (reference sequence). The CDR3 reads CSAPVGGSGYGYTF.

The chain is built from TRBV20-1 and TRBJ2-5; TCRdb lists TRBD1, though no DNA is available to test this call. There are 14 residues in the CDR3. Germline-derived CDR1 and CDR2 are DFQATT and SNEGSKA (reference sequence). CDR3 amino acids: CSATQGRPQETQYF.

The rearrangement joins TRBV7-9 to TRBJ1-5. The length of the CDR3 is 14 residues. Germline values: CDR1 SEHNR, CDR2 FQNEAQ (reference sequence). CDR3 sequence: CASSLFGGNQPQHF.

The chain combines TRBV28 with TRBJ2-2; TCRdb picks TRBD2, but there is no DNA to check that call. The CDR3 loop spans 16 amino acids. CDR1 and CDR2 from the germline V gene are MDHEN and SYDVKM. CDR3: CASTGQTRGWTGELFF.

The chain couples TRBV7-3 to TRBJ2-6; TCRdb's D call, TRBD1, is unchecked because there is no DNA. This CDR3 spans 19 amino acids. CDR1 is SGHTA and CDR2 is FQGTGA in the germline V gene. The CDR3 region is CASSPKDRVGLSGANVLTF.

The CDR3 sequence is CASSLAEVLSSYNEQFF. This rearrangement joins TRBV19 to TRBJ2-1; the D call of TRBD2 rests on TCRdb alone, since no DNA is present to check it. The germline V gene has CDR1 LNHDA and CDR2 SQIVND (reference sequence). The CDR3 runs to 17 residues.

The genes are TRBV2 and TRBJ1-3. The CDR3 length is 13 residues. Germline V CDR1 and CDR2: SNHLY, FYNNEI. The CDR3 sequence: CASSPLRGNTIYF.

The chain combines TRBV28 with TRBJ1-6. CDR3 size: 13 residues. CDR1 is MDHEN, CDR2 SYDVKM, per germline. The CDR3 here is CASSLKHPNTLHF.

V and J are TRBV12-3 or TRBV12-4 and TRBJ2-7; TCRdb indicates TRBD2, and absent DNA this call remains unverified. This CDR3 has 16 amino acids. CDR3 sequence: CASSNRLAGVEGEQYF.